This is a list of T cell receptor beta chains from one sample in a study of shared clonotypes between healthy human individuals. TCRdb's table, derived via immunoSEQ multiplex PCR, lists solely in-frame clones and lacks some. Of nearly 750,000 clones listed, over 55% are singletons. Sequenced sample: memory CD4+ T cells sorted from blood. These receptors were obtained from a woman in her 30s in good health. Each CDR3 is given with its conserved first and last residue. Fields, in order: V gene, D gene, clone size, J gene, CDR3 DNA, CDR3 protein. D genes are given only for firm matches. Size values are once, few and many counts, or a class for expanded clones, and some rows have none.

>TRBV5-4|-|-|TRBJ2-7
TGTGCCAGCAGCCCCGGGGCCGGGAACTACGAGCAGTACTTC
CASSPGAGNYEQYF
>TRBV29-1|-|-|TRBJ1-2
TGCAGCGTTGAGAGCGGCGGCTACACCTTC
CSVESGGYTF
>TRBV5-1|-|few|TRBJ2-7
TGCGCCAGCAGACTGGACTCCTACGAGCAGTACTTC
CASRLDSYEQYF
>TRBV7-6|-|-|TRBJ2-7
TGTGCCAGCAGCCCCTCCTGGGCCCGACAACTCAGCTCCTACGAGCAGTACTTC
CASSPSWARQLSSYEQYF
>TRBV2|TRBD1|once|TRBJ2-5
TGTGCCAGCAGTGATAGTCAGGGGGCTCGAAAGACCCAGTACTTC
CASSDSQGARKTQYF
>TRBV7-2|TRBD2|-|TRBJ2-1
TGTGCCAGCAGCCCAAAAGCGGGGAGTCCTGTATACAATGAGCAGTTCTTC
CASSPKAGSPVYNEQFF
>TRBV28|TRBD2|-|TRBJ2-7
TGTGCCAGCAGGCGGCTAGCGGAAACCTACGAGCAGTACTTC
CASRRLAETYEQYF
>TRBV5-4|TRBD1|-|TRBJ1-5
TGTGCCAGCAGCGTGGACAGGGGCGGTGCGCCCCAGCATTTT
CASSVDRGGAPQHF
>TRBV2|TRBD1|-|TRBJ1-2
TGTGCCAGCAGTCCGGACAGGGGAAGGAGCTATGGCTACACCTTC
CASSPDRGRSYGYTF
>TRBV5-1|TRBD1|-|TRBJ1-1
TGCGCCAGCAGCTCGGGACAGGGGACCATGGAAACTGAAGCTTTCTTT
CASSSGQGTMETEAFF
>TRBV29-1|TRBD2|-|TRBJ2-1
TGCAGCGTTGAAGTTGGCGGGAGGGCTAAATACAATGAGCAGTTCTTC
CSVEVGGRAKYNEQFF
>TRBV19|TRBD1|-|TRBJ1-1
TGTGCCAGTACCAAGCTCCCGGGACAGGGGTCCACTGAAGCTTTCTTT
CASTKLPGQGSTEAFF
>TRBV5-1|-|-|TRBJ2-5
TGCGCCAGCAGCTTTGACGGGACCCAAGAGACCCAGTACTTC
CASSFDGTQETQYF
>TRBV25-1|-|many|TRBJ2-7
TGTGCCAGCAGTGAATCGGGCTCCTCCTACGAGCAGTACTTC
CASSESGSSYEQYF
>TRBV30|TRBD1|few|TRBJ2-6
TGTGCCATAGGACAGGGCAGCTCTGGGGCCAACGTCCTGACTTTC
CAIGQGSSGANVLTF
>TRBV5-4|TRBD1|-|TRBJ2-3
TGTGCCAGCAACCTACAGGGGATCGCAGATACGCAGTATTTT
CASNLQGIADTQYF
>TRBV18|-|once|TRBJ2-7
TGTGCCAGCTCACCAGCCAGCCTAAGTCCCTACGAGCAGTACTTC
CASSPASLSPYEQYF
>TRBV6-5|-|-|TRBJ1-2
TGTGCCAGCAGTTCCTGGGGTCTGGGGGATGGCTACACCTTC
CASSSWGLGDGYTF
>TRBV18|-|-|TRBJ2-7
TGTGCCAGCTCACCCACCCAGCCCACCTACGAGCAGTACTTC
CASSPTQPTYEQYF
>TRBV18|-|-|TRBJ2-7
TGTGCCAGCTCACCTCTCAGTGCAGGGGTCAACGAGCAGTACTTC
CASSPLSAGVNEQYF
>TRBV28|-|few|TRBJ1-2
TGTGCCAGCAGTTTAAATCACGGCAGTGCCTATGGCTACACCTTC
CASSLNHGSAYGYTF